A single sample gave rise to the 10 T cell receptor beta chains below, sequenced in a study of blood T cell repertoires in COVID-19. Produced via immunoSEQ multiplex PCR; TCRdb's table is partial and in-frame only. The sample has about 20,000 clones, 75% to 85% seen once. Sequencing used peripheral blood. Receptors originate from a man at least 80 years old with acute or convalescent COVID-19.

This clone was found a few times. This sequence joins TRBV19 and TRBJ1-1; D not resolved. Trimming shortened V by 5 bases and J by 6 bases, and 22 bases separated the two germline ends. The CDR3 spans 16 residues. Germline V gives CDR1 LNHDA, CDR2 SQIVND (reference sequence). The DNA of the CDR3 is TGTGCCAGTAGTCCCGGGAGGCAAGTGAGGTACGCTGAAGCTTTCTTT. Its translation: CASSPGRQVRYAEAFF.

This sequence joins TRBV19 and TRBJ1-2; D is perhaps TRBD1 (6 bases). Trimming left V 9 bases short and J 4 bases short, with 15 bases between. Germline V lookup: CDR1 LNHDA, CDR2 SQIVND (reference sequence). This CDR3 is built from 13 residues. The CDR3 here is CASSLGAGYGYTF. The CDR3 nucleotides are TGTGCCAGCTCTTTGGGGGCAGGCTATGGCTACACCTTC.

The CDR3 spells CASSPLNLEQFF. The CDR3 coding sequence is TGTGCCAGCAGTCCCCTTAATCTGGAGCAGTTCTTC. The chain links TRBV12-3 or TRBV12-4 to TRBJ2-1; D unresolved. V lost 5 bases and J lost 10, with 12 bases in between. The CDR3 runs to 12 residues.

The V call is TRBV6-1, the J call TRBJ2-7; D might be TRBD1 (7 bases). In germline, CDR1 is MNHNS, CDR2 SASEGT. V was clipped by 3 bases and J by 4 bases, with 16 bases between them. The CDR3 has 15 amino acids. The CDR3 protein is CASSETRGGPYEQYF. CDR3 coding DNA: TGTGCCAGCAGTGAGACTAGAGGGGGCCCTTACGAGCAGTACTTC.

J is TRBJ2-1 and V is TRBV4-1; possibly TRBD1 for D (6 bases). The CDR3 has 16 amino acids. Germline V gene lookup returns CDR1 MGHRA and CDR2 YSYEKL. V lost 0 bases and J 7 bases, leaving 16 bases between the germline ends. The CDR3 DNA reads as TGCGCCAGCAGCCAAGAGGGGGCCTTTCAGGGGAATGAGCAGTTCTTC. This gives the protein CASSQEGAFQGNEQFF.

V is TRBV6-1 and J is TRBJ1-1; D is unresolved. From germline, CDR1 is MNHNS and CDR2 SASEGT. The CDR3 is made up of 15 amino acids. V gave up 3 bases and J gave up 0 bases, with 11 bases separating them. CDR3 loop: CASSEVAGMNTEAFF. CDR3 bases: TGTGCCAGCAGTGAGGTAGCGGGAATGAACACTGAAGCTTTCTTT.

The chain employs TRBV9 and TRBJ1-1, with D perhaps matching TRBD1 (5 bases). Germline V gene data show CDR1 as SGDLS and CDR2 as YYNGEE. CDR3 length: 13 residues. V was clipped by 0 bases and J by 5 bases, with 8 bases between them. The CDR3 here is CASSVVQGTEAFF. CDR3 DNA sequence: TGTGCCAGCAGCGTAGTCCAGGGAACTGAAGCTTTCTTT.

The rearrangement joins TRBV6-2 or TRBV6-3 to TRBJ2-5; TRBD1 matches 7 bases. CDR1 is MNHEY and CDR2 is SVGEGT in the germline V gene. The V and J ends lost 5 bases and 3 bases, in that order; junction bases with no gene match: 9. The CDR3 loop spans 15 amino acids. The CDR3 region is CASSTHRGLKETQYF. The CDR3 DNA reads as TGTGCCAGCAGTACCCACAGGGGTTTGAAAGAGACCCAGTACTTC.

This sequence joins TRBV20-1 and TRBJ2-7; D is possibly TRBD1 (6 bases). Germline CDR1 reads DFQATT; CDR2 reads SNEGSKA (reference sequence). The CDR3 contains 11 residues. The V end was cut by 3 bases, the J end by 12 bases, with 15 bases between. CDR3 loop: CSASIQGSWYF. CDR3 coding DNA: TGCAGTGCTAGTATACAGGGCTCATGGTACTTC.

CDR3 nucleotides: TGCAGCGCCAGGGGGAGCCGCAATCAGCCCCAGCATTTT. This translates into CSARGSRNQPQHF. V is TRBV29-1 and J is TRBJ1-5, with 7 bases that match TRBD1. The V gene end was trimmed by 7 bases and the J gene end by 2 bases; junction bases not matched to a gene: 5. Germline V gene lookup returns CDR1 SQVTM and CDR2 ANQGSEA. The CDR3 is made up of 13 amino acids.